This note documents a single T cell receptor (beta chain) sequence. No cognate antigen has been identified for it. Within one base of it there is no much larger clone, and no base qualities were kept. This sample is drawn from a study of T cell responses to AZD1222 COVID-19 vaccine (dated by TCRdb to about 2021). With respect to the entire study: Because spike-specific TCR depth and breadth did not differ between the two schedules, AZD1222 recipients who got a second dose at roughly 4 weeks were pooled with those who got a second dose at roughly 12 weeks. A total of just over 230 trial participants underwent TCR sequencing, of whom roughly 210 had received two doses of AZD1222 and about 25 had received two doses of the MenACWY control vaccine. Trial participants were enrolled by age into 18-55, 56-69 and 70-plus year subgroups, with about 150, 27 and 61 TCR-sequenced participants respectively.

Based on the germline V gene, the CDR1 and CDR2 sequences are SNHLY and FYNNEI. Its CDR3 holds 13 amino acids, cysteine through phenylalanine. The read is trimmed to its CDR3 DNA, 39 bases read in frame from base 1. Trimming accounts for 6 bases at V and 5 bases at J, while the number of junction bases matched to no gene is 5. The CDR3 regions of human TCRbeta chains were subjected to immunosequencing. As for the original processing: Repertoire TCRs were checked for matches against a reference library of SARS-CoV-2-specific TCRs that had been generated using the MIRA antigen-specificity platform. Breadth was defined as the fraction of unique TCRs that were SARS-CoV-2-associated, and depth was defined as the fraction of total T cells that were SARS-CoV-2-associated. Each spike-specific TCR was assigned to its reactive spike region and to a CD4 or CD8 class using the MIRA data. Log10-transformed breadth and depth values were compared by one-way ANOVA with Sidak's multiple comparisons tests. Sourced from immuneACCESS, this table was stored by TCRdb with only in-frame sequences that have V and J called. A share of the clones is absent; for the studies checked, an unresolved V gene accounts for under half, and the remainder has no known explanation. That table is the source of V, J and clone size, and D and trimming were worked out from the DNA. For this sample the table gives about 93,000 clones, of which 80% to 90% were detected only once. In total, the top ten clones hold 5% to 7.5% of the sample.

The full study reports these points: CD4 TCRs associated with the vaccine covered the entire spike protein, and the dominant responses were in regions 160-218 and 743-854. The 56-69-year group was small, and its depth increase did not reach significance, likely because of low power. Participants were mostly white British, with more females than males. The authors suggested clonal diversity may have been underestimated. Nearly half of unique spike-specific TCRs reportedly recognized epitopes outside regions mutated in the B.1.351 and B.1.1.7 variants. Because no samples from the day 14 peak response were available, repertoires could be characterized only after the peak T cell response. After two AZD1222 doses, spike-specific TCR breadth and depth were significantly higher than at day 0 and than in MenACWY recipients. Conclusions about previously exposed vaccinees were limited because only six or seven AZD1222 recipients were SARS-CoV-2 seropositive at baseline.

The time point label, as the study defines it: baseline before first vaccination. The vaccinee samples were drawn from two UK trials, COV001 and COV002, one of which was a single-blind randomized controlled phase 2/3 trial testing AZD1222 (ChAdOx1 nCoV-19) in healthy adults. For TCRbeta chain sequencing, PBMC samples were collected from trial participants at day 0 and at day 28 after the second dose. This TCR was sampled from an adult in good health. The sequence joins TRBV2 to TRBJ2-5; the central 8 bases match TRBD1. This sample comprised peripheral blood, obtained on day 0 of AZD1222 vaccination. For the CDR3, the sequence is CASSRGRGETQYF. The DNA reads TGTGCCAGCAGCAGGGGGCGCGGGGAGACCCAGTACTTC.